These 18 T cell receptor beta chains came from one sample sequenced in a study of blood T cell repertoires in COVID-19. The table came from immunoSEQ multiplex PCR; TCRdb's copy has only in-frame clones and leaves some out. Of tens of thousands of clones listed, around 86% are singletons. The sample consisted of peripheral blood. The receptors were gathered from a human donor with acute or convalescent COVID-19. The donor label of this sample is uncertain.

The chain combines TRBV6-1 with TRBJ1-2; 8 bases line up with TRBD1. The germline V gene has CDR1 MNHNS and CDR2 SASEGT. This CDR3 is built from 17 residues. The V segment lost 4 bases and the J segment 0 bases; nucleotides outside the gene matches: 10. The CDR3 DNA reads as TGTGCCAGCAGTGGAAACAGGGGGGATTCCTCTAACTATGGCTACACCTTC. Its translation is CASSGNRGDSSNYGYTF.

This chain connects TRBV9 to TRBJ2-3; D may be TRBD2 (5 bases). The CDR3 consists of 17 residues. The ends were cut back, 1 base at V and 4 bases at J, with 19 bases in the middle. Germline loops: CDR1 SGDLS, CDR2 YYNGEE. The CDR3 sequence is CASSVHIGNGGADTQYF. For the CDR3, the DNA is TGTGCCAGCAGCGTACATATCGGGAACGGTGGCGCAGATACGCAGTATTTT.

V gene TRBV7-9 combines with J gene TRBJ1-4, with TRBD1 as a possible D gene (5 bases). CDR1 is SEHNR and CDR2 is FQNEAQ in the germline V gene (reference sequence). CDR3 length equals 16 residues. V lost 5 bases and J lost 1, with 14 bases in between. The CDR3 DNA is TGTGCCAGCAGCCCACTGGGGCTGGGAACTAATGAAAAACTGTTTTTT. It is translated as CASSPLGLGTNEKLFF.

The chain employs TRBV29-1 and TRBJ2-5, with 8 bases lining up with TRBD2. Germline V gene data show CDR1 as SQVTM and CDR2 as ANQGSEA. V dropped 2 bases and J dropped 0; count of bases not matched to a gene: 5. The CDR3 spans 15 residues. CDR3 DNA sequence: TGCAGCGTTGAAAAAGCTAGCGGGTACCAAGAGACCCAGTACTTC. Its protein is CSVEKASGYQETQYF.

The chain combines TRBV7-6 with TRBJ2-7, with D possibly being TRBD1 (6 bases). Germline V gene sequence: CDR1 SGHVS, CDR2 FNYEAQ. The length of the CDR3 is 13 residues. Deletions cut 5 bases from V and 5 bases from J, with 13 bases between. CDR3 bases: TGTGCCAGCAGCCCCGGGACACAAAACGAGCAGTACTTC. It yields the protein CASSPGTQNEQYF.

The chain joins TRBV7-2 to TRBJ2-2; D is possibly TRBD1 (6 bases). This CDR3 comprises 12 residues. V shed 3 bases and J shed 11 bases, with 10 bases lying between them. Germline CDR1 is SGHTA and CDR2 is FQGNSA. The CDR3 here is CASSFNREELFF. For the CDR3, the DNA is TGTGCCAGCAGCTTCAACAGGGAAGAGCTGTTTTTT.

This clone has only a few counts. The chain's CDR3 is CASSFLPGTGGYGYTF. DNA of the CDR3: TGTGCCAGCAGCTTCCTACCCGGGACAGGGGGATATGGCTACACCTTC. This chain joins TRBV9 and TRBJ1-2; 11 bases map to TRBD1. Germline CDR1 is SGDLS and CDR2 is YYNGEE. The CDR3 runs 16 residues. V was pared by 4 bases and J by 5 bases, with 10 bases of the junction left unmatched. Full variable domain (outside the CDR3, taken from reference TRBV9 and TRBJ1-2): DSGVTQTPKHLITATGQRVTLRCSPRSGDLSVYWYQQSLDQGLQFLIQYYNGEERAKGNILERFSAQQFPDLHSELNLSSLELGDSALYFCASSFLPGTGGYGYTFGSGTRLTVV.

The chain uses TRBV5-1 and TRBJ2-3, with D perhaps matching TRBD1 (5 bases). With 0 bases removed from V and 2 bases from J, the gap between germline ends came to 7 bases. Germline-derived CDR1 and CDR2 are SGHRS and YFSETQ. This CDR3 has 14 amino acids. Here the CDR3 DNA reads TGCGCCAGCAGCTTGGACAGGAACACAGATACGCAGTATTTT. Its translation is CASSLDRNTDTQYF.

The V gene is TRBV6-5, the J gene TRBJ1-5; a possible D gene is TRBD1 (5 bases). The ends were cut back, 6 bases at V and 3 bases at J, with 12 bases in the middle. This CDR3 region has 14 residues. Per the germline V gene, CDR1 is MNHEY and CDR2 is SVGAGI. The CDR3 here is CASRLSGDNQPQHF. The CDR3 nucleotides read TGTGCCAGCAGGCTCTCGGGGGACAATCAGCCCCAGCATTTT.

V and J are TRBV27 and TRBJ1-5; TRBD1 agrees at 7 bases. The CDR3 extends over 15 amino acids. Germline V CDR1 and CDR2: MNHEY, SMNVEV (reference sequence). V dropped 6 bases and J dropped 3; count of bases not matched to a gene: 8. CDR3: CASRSDRETNQPQHF. The CDR3 nucleotides are TGTGCCAGCAGGTCAGACAGGGAGACCAATCAGCCCCAGCATTTT.

Concerning this clone itself: A junction end diverges from the germline sequence, so it may reflect a read error. J is TRBJ2-7 and V is TRBV27; perhaps TRBD1 as D (6 bases). CDR3 length equals 14 residues. Germline CDR1 and CDR2: MNHEY and SMNVEV (reference sequence). The CDR3 nucleotides read TGTGCCAGCAGTTTACGTTGGGGGCCCCTTCGAGTGGACTTC. Encoded protein: CASSLRWGPLRVDF.

The chain uses TRBV30 and TRBJ1-6; D is ambiguous. From germline, CDR1 is GTSNPN and CDR2 SVGIG (reference sequence). V was cut by 1 base and J by 8 bases, with 9 bases left in between. There are 13 residues in the CDR3. The CDR3, as DNA: TGTGCCTGGAGTGCGGGGAAGGATTCACCCCTCCACTTT. Translating it yields CAWSAGKDSPLHF.

The chain has TRBV11-2 and TRBJ2-7; TRBD1 might be the D (5 bases). Trimming took off 1 base at V and 2 bases at J, with 9 bases between the two ends. This CDR3 comprises 14 residues. Germline V gene sequence: CDR1 SGHAT, CDR2 FQNNGV. CDR3 amino acids: CASSLGAGPYEQYF. CDR3 nucleotide sequence: TGTGCCAGCAGCTTAGGGGCAGGGCCCTACGAGCAGTACTTC. Using reference TRBV11-2 and TRBJ2-7 for the parts outside the CDR3, the full variable domain is EAGVAQSPRYKIIEKRQSVAFWCNPISGHATLYWYQQILGQGPKLLIQFQNNGVVDDSQLPKDRFSAERLKGVDSTLKIQPAKLEDSAVYLCASSLGAGPYEQYFGPGTRLTVT.

The chain employs TRBV5-4 and TRBJ2-1; D perhaps matches TRBD1 (5 bases). This CDR3 spans 13 amino acids. The V end was cut by 3 bases, the J end by 7 bases, with 11 bases between. The V gene's germline CDR1 is SGHNT and CDR2 YYREEE (reference sequence). The CDR3 loop is CASSYSRDNEQFF. As DNA, the CDR3 is TGTGCCAGCAGCTACTCCAGGGATAATGAGCAGTTCTTC.

The rearrangement uses TRBV28 and TRBJ1-1, with D uncertain. This CDR3 comprises 16 residues. Germline V gene data show CDR1 as MDHEN and CDR2 as SYDVKM. The V and J ends lost 4 bases and 0 bases respectively, with 15 bases between them. In DNA form, the CDR3 reads TGTGCCAGCAGTTCCCCGGGAGCCAACATGAACACTGAAGCTTTCTTT. This translates into CASSSPGANMNTEAFF. Full variable domain (remainder filled in from reference TRBV28 and TRBJ1-1): DVKVTQSSRYLVKRTGEKVFLECVQDMDHENMFWYRQDPGLGLRLIYFSYDVKMKEKGDIPEGYSVSREKKERFSLILESASTNQTSMYLCASSSPGANMNTEAFFGQGTRLTVV.

CDR3 amino acids: CASSRFGGNYGYTF. The CDR3, as DNA: TGTGCCAGCAGCCGCTTTGGAGGGAACTATGGCTACACCTTC. This chain joins TRBV6-5 and TRBJ1-2, with D uncertain. The V gene lost 6 bases and the J gene lost 2 bases, with 13 bases spanning the gap. Germline V gives CDR1 MNHEY, CDR2 SVGAGI. The CDR3 sequence is 14 residues long.

This rearrangement joins TRBV18 to TRBJ1-1; possibly TRBD1 for D (6 bases). Germline loops: CDR1 KGHSH, CDR2 LQKENI. The CDR3 runs to 15 residues. The V end lost 1 base, the J end lost 7 bases, and 16 bases lay between the germline ends. CDR3 DNA: TGTGCCAGCTCACCACAGGCGAGGGGGTACGATGAAGCTTTCTTT. This codes for CASSPQARGYDEAFF.

The rearrangement uses TRBV7-9 and TRBJ1-5; weak D call: TRBD1 (6 bases). The CDR3 is 12 amino acids. Germline CDR1 reads SEHNR; CDR2 reads FQNEAQ (reference sequence). V lost 4 bases and J lost 5, with 6 bases in between. The CDR3 reads CASSSGDQPQHF. CDR3 coding DNA: TGTGCCAGCAGCTCAGGGGATCAGCCCCAGCATTTT.